Shown below are 15 T cell receptor beta chains from a single sample sequenced in a study of blood T cell repertoires in COVID-19. Clones were read by immunoSEQ multiplex PCR, and TCRdb kept only the in-frame ones, dropping some. This table holds about 130,000 clones, 90% found once. Sequencing was performed on peripheral blood. These receptors all stem from a man aged 55 to 69 with COVID-19, enrolled during active disease.

In DNA, the CDR3 is TGCGCCAGCAGTGATCCACTAGCGGACCTCTCCTACGAGCAGTACTTC. It encodes CASSDPLADLSYEQYF. This chain uses TRBV10-2 with TRBJ2-7, with TRBD2 matching over 8 bases. With 3 bases clipped from V and 0 bases from J, the junction kept 7 bases outside the gene matches. The germline CDR1 and CDR2 sequences are WSHSY and SAAADI. The CDR3 has 16 amino acids.

The chain combines TRBV2 with TRBJ2-3; 9 nucleotides agree with TRBD1. Per the germline V gene, CDR1 is SNHLY and CDR2 is FYNNEI. Trimming took 4 bases from V and 5 from J; bases not matched to a gene: 7. The CDR3 totals 15 residues. The CDR3 here is CASSVIQGALDTQYF. The CDR3 coding sequence is TGTGCCAGCAGTGTAATACAGGGGGCTTTAGATACGCAGTATTTT.

V usage is TRBV7-2 and J usage is TRBJ1-1, with unresolved D. The length of the CDR3 is 13 residues. Germline V gene data show CDR1 as SGHTA and CDR2 as FQGNSA. Trimming took 1 base from V and 1 from J, leaving 4 bases between them. The DNA of the CDR3 is TGTGCCAGCAGCTTAGGCAGGAACACTGAAGCTTTCTTT. It is translated as CASSLGRNTEAFF.

Comments on this clone: Other DNA variants within this sample encode the same CDR3. The chain combines TRBV3-1 (or the pseudogene TRBV3-2) with TRBJ2-3; D perhaps matches TRBD1 (5 bases). Germline CDR1 is LGHDT and CDR2 is YNNKEL (reference sequence). The CDR3 contains 15 residues. Trimming shortened V by 0 bases and J by 2 bases, and 9 bases separated the two germline ends. The CDR3 region is CASSQDRANTDTQYF. In nucleotides, the CDR3 is TGTGCCAGCAGCCAAGACAGGGCTAACACAGATACGCAGTATTTT.

The chain carries TRBV19 and TRBJ1-5, with D perhaps matching TRBD1 (6 bases). The CDR3 length is 15 residues. Looked up from germline, CDR1 is LNHDA and CDR2 is SQIVND (reference sequence). Trimming took 7 bases from V and 0 from J, leaving 13 bases between them. In DNA form, the CDR3 reads TGTGCCAGTACCAGGACAGCAAATAGCAATCAGCCCCAGCATTTT. The encoded protein is CASTRTANSNQPQHF.

The V and J genes are TRBV18 and TRBJ2-7; 8 nucleotides line up with TRBD1. From germline, CDR1 is KGHSH and CDR2 LQKENI. Trimming removed 2 bases from V and 4 bases from J; junction bases left unmatched: 4. The CDR3 runs to 14 residues. The CDR3 sequence: CASSPGTGQYEQYF. CDR3 coding DNA: TGTGCCAGCTCACCAGGGACAGGCCAGTACGAGCAGTACTTC. Full variable domain (rest looked up from reference TRBV18 and TRBJ2-7): NAGVMQNPRHLVRRRGQEARLRCSPMKGHSHVYWYRQLPEEGLKFMVYLQKENIIDESGMPKERFSAEFPKEGPSILRIQQVVRGDSAAYFCASSPGTGQYEQYFGPGTRLTVT.

This clone was seen a single time. The chain couples TRBV11-2 to TRBJ1-1; D gene unclear. Trimming took off 2 bases at V and 1 base at J, with 5 bases between the two ends. The CDR3 covers 13 residues. CDR1 is SGHAT, CDR2 FQNNGV, per germline. This chain's CDR3 is CASSLTANTEAFF. The CDR3, as DNA: TGTGCCAGCAGCTTAACAGCGAACACTGAAGCTTTCTTT.

This rearrangement joins TRBV30 to TRBJ2-3; 8 bases fit TRBD2. J was trimmed by 3 bases and V by 4 bases; bases with no gene match: 3. Germline lookup yields CDR1 GTSNPN and CDR2 SVGIG (reference sequence). This CDR3 spans 13 amino acids. The chain's CDR3 is CAWNKRETDTQYF. Here the CDR3 DNA reads TGTGCCTGGAACAAGCGGGAGACAGATACGCAGTATTTT. The variable domain in full, with the rest retrieved from reference TRBV30 and TRBJ2-3, is SQTIHQWPATLVQPVGSPLSLECTVEGTSNPNLYWYRQAAGRGLQLLFYSVGIGQISSEVPQNLSASRPQDRQFILSSKKLLLSDSGFYLCAWNKRETDTQYFGPGTRLTVL.

V is TRBV12-3 or TRBV12-4 and J is TRBJ2-3; unclear D gene. Deletions cut 7 bases from V and 4 bases from J, with 12 bases between. CDR3 length equals 13 residues. The DNA of the CDR3 is TGTGCCAGCACATCTGAGGCAGCAGATACGCAGTATTTT. Its translation is CASTSEAADTQYF.

This chain connects TRBV19 to TRBJ2-1; TRBD2 matches 8 bases. Germline V CDR1 and CDR2: LNHDA, SQIVND (reference sequence). The CDR3 has 14 amino acids. V dropped 8 bases and J dropped 2; count of bases not matched to a gene: 5. The CDR3 nucleotides are TGTGCCAGTCAAATAGCGGGAACCTACAATGAGCAGTTCTTC. It translates to CASQIAGTYNEQFF.

The CDR3 loop reads CAISEAGGNYGNTIYF. CDR3 in DNA: TGTGCCATCAGTGAGGCAGGGGGCAACTATGGAAACACCATATATTTT. The chain employs TRBV10-3 and TRBJ1-3; TRBD1 matches 8 bases. The CDR3 spans 16 residues. With 2 bases clipped from V and 3 bases from J, the junction kept 6 bases outside the gene matches. Germline V lookup: CDR1 ENHRY, CDR2 SYGVKD.

This clone came up once. This rearrangement joins TRBV11-2 to TRBJ1-2; perhaps TRBD1 as D (5 bases). The CDR3 has 15 residues. Germline V gives CDR1 SGHAT, CDR2 FQNNGV. V was trimmed by 2 bases and J by 6 bases, leaving 16 bases between them. The CDR3 here is CASSLNPGRKDGYTF. The CDR3 coding sequence is TGTGCCAGCAGCTTAAATCCAGGGAGGAAGGATGGCTACACCTTC.

As for this clone: Other DNA sequences in the same sample also yield this CDR3. This chain links TRBV5-1 with TRBJ1-4; the D gene is possibly TRBD1 (5 bases). The CDR3 has 14 amino acids. The V end lost 0 bases, the J end lost 8 bases, and 11 bases lay between the germline ends. Looked up from germline, CDR1 is SGHRS and CDR2 is YFSETQ. CDR3 region: CASSLGGAGEKLFF. The CDR3, as DNA: TGCGCCAGCAGCTTGGGCGGGGCGGGGGAAAAACTGTTTTTT.

The chain joins TRBV9 to TRBJ2-6; 7 positions match TRBD2. Germline V gene data show CDR1 as SGDLS and CDR2 as YYNGEE. V was pared by 4 bases and J by 4 bases, with 14 bases of the junction left unmatched. The CDR3 has 18 amino acids. CDR3 sequence (DNA): TGTGCCAGCAGCTTGCTGCGGGGAGGGCCGGAAGGGGCCAACGTCCTGACTTTC. Its translation is CASSLLRGGPEGANVLTF.

The chain has TRBV5-1 and TRBJ2-5, with D possibly TRBD2 on 5 matching bases. V shed 0 bases and J shed 5 bases, with 17 bases lying between them. Germline-derived CDR1 and CDR2 are SGHRS and YFSETQ. This CDR3 contains 16 residues. CDR3 protein: CASSLVVGSTGETQYF. In nucleotides, the CDR3 is TGCGCCAGCAGCTTGGTTGTTGGCAGCACGGGGGAGACCCAGTACTTC.